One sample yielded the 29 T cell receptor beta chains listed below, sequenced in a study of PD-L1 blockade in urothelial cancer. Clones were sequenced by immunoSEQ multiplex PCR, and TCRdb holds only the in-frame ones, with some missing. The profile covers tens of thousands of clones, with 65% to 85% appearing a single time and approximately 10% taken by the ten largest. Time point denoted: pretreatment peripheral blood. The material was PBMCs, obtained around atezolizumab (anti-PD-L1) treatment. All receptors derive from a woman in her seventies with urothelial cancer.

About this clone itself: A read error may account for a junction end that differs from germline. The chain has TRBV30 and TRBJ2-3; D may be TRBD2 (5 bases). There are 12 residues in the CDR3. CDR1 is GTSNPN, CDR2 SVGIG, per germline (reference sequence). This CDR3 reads CAWSVPGIRSNF. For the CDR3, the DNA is TGTGCCTGGAGTGTACCGGGAATACGCAGTAATTTT.

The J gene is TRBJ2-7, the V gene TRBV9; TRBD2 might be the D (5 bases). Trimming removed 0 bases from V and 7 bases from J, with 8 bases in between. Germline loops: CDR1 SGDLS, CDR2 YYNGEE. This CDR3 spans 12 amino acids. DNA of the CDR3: TGTGCCAGCAGCGTAGGAGGGCAAGAGCAGTACTTC. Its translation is CASSVGGQEQYF.

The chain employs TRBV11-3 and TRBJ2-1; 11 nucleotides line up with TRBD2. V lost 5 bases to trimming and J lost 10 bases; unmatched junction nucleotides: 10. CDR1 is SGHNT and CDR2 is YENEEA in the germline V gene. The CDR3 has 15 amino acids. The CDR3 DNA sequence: TGTGCCAGCAGCCCCACTAGCGGGAGCAGCGTGGAGCAGTTCTTC. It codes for CASSPTSGSSVEQFF.

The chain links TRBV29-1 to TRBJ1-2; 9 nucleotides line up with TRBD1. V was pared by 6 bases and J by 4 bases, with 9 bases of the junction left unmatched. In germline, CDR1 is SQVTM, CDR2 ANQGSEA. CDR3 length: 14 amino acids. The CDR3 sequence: CSVPTGGGIYGYTF. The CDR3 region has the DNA TGCAGCGTACCGACAGGGGGTGGTATCTATGGCTACACCTTC.

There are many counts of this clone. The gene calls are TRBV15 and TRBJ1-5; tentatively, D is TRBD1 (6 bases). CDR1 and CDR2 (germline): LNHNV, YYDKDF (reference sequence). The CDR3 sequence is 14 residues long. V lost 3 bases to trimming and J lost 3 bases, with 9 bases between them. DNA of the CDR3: TGTGCCACCAGCAGGCAGGGGACCAATCAGCCCCAGCATTTT. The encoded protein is CATSRQGTNQPQHF.

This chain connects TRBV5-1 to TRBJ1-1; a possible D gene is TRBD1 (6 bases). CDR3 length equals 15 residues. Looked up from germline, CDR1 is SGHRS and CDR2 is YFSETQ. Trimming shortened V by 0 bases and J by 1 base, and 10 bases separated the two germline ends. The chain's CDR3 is CASSLVAGANTEAFF. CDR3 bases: TGCGCCAGCAGCTTGGTTGCAGGGGCGAACACTGAAGCTTTCTTT.

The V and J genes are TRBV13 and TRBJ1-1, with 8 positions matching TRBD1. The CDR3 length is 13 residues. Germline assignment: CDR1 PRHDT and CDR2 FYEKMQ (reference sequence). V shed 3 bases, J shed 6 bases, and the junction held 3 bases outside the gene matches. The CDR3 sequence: CASSFDRGSEAFF. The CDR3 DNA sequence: TGTGCCAGCAGCTTTGACAGGGGCTCTGAAGCTTTCTTT.

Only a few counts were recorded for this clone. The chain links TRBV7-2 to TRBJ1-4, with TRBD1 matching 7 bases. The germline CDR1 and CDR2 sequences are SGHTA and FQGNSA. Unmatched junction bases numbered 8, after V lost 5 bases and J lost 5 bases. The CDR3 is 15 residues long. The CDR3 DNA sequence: TGTGCCAGCAGCAGAGGAGACAGGGAGAATGAAAAACTGTTTTTT. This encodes CASSRGDRENEKLFF.

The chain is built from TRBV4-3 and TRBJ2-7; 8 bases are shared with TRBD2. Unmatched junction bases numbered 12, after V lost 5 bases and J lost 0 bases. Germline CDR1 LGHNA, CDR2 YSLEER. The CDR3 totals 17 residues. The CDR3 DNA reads TGCGCCAGCAGCGAAGGACTAGCCGGGGGAAGCTCCTACGAGCAGTACTTC. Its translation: CASSEGLAGGSSYEQYF.

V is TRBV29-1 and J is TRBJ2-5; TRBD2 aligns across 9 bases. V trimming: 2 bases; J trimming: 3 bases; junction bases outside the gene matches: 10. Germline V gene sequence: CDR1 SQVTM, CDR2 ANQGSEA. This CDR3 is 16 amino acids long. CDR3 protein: CSVEFIGLASKETQYF. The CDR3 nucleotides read TGCAGCGTTGAATTTATTGGACTAGCGTCGAAAGAGACCCAGTACTTC.

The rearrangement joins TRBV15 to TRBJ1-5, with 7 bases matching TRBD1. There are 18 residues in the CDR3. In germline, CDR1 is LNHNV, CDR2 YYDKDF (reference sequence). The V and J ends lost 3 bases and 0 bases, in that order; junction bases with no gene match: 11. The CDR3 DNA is TGTGCCACCAGCAGTTTTCCTCGGGACAGCTATAGCAATCAGCCCCAGCATTTT. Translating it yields CATSSFPRDSYSNQPQHF.

The CDR3 loop is CASSLGFRGTSGQETQYF. The CDR3 DNA is TGTGCCAGCAGCTTAGGGTTTCGAGGGACTAGCGGCCAAGAGACCCAGTACTTC. The V call is TRBV7-8, the J call TRBJ2-5; 11 nucleotides match TRBD2. The germline gives CDR1 SGHVS, CDR2 FQNEAQ. This CDR3 region has 18 residues. Germline trimming cut 1 base from V and 1 base from J; bases unmatched to any gene: 8.

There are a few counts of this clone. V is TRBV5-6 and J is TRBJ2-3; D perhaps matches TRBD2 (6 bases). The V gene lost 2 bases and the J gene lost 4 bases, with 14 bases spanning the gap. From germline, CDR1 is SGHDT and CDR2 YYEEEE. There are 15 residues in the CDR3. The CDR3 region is CASSFPTRSPDTQYF. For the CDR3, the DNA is TGTGCCAGCAGCTTTCCGACTAGGAGTCCAGATACGCAGTATTTT.

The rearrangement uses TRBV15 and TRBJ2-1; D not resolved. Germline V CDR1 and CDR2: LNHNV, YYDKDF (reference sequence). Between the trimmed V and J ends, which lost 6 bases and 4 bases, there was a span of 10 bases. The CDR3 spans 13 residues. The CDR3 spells CATSPLGYNEQFF. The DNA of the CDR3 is TGTGCCACCAGTCCGCTAGGTTACAATGAGCAGTTCTTC.

CDR3 nucleotide sequence: TGTGCCAGCTCACTGGGACAGGAAAATCAGCCCCAGCATTTT. Amino acid sequence: CASSLGQENQPQHF. This chain uses TRBV18 with TRBJ1-5; 8 nucleotides align to TRBD1. CDR3 length equals 14 residues. V was clipped by 4 bases and J by 4 bases; unmatched bases: 3. Germline assignment: CDR1 KGHSH and CDR2 LQKENI.

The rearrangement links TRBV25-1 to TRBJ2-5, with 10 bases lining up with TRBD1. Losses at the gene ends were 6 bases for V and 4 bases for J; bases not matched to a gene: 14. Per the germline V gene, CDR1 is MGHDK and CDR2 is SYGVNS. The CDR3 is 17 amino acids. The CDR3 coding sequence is TGTGCCAGCAGCCTCCCCGGGACAGGGGCGGGTCGAGAGACCCAGTACTTC. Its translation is CASSLPGTGAGRETQYF.

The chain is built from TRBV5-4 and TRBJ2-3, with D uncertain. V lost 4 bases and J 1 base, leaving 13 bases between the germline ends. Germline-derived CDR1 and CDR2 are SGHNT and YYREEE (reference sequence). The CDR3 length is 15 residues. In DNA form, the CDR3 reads TGTGCCAGCAGCCGAAGTGCGGAAGGCACAGATACGCAGTATTTT. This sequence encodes CASSRSAEGTDTQYF.

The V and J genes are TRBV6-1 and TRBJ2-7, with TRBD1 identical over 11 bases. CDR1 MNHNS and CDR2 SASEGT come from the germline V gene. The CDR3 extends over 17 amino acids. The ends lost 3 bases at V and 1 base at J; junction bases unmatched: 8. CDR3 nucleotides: TGTGCCAGCAGTGAGGCTACAGGACAGGGGGCTTCCTACGAGCAGTACTTC. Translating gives CASSEATGQGASYEQYF.

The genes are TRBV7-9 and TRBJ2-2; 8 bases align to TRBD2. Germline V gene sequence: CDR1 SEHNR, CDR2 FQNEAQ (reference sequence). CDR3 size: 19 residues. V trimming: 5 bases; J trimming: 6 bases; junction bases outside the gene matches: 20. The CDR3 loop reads CASSPDGRGSGSKPGELFF. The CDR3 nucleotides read TGTGCCAGCAGCCCGGACGGTCGCGGAAGCGGGAGTAAGCCCGGGGAGCTGTTTTTT.

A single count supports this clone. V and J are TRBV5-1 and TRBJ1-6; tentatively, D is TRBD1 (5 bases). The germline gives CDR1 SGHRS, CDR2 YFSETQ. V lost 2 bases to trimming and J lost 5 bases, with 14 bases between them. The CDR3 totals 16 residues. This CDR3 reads CASSLGGGVDNSPLHF. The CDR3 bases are TGCGCCAGCAGCTTAGGTGGGGGGGTTGATAATTCACCCCTCCACTTT.

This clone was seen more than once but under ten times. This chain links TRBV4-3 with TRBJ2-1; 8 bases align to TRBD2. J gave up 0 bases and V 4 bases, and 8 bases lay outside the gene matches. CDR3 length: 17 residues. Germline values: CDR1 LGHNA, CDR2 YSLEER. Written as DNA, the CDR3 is TGCGCCAGCAGCCTCCTGACTAGCGTCGGCTCCTACAATGAGCAGTTCTTC. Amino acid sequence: CASSLLTSVGSYNEQFF.

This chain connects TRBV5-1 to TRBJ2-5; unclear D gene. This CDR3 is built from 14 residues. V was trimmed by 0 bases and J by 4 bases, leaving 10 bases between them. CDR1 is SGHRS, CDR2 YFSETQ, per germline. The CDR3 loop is CASSLASVTETQYF. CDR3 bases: TGCGCCAGCAGCTTGGCCTCGGTAACAGAGACCCAGTACTTC.

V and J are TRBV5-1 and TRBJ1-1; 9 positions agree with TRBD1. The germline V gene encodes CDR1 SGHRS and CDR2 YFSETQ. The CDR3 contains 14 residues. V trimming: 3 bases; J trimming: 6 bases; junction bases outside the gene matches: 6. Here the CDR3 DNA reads TGCGCCAGCAGCTCCGGGACAGGGAAGCCTGAAGCTTTCTTT. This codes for CASSSGTGKPEAFF.

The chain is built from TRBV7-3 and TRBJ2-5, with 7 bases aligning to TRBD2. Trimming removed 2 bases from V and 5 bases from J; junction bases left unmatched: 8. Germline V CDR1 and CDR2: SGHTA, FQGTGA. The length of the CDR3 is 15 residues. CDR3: CASSLGGRAWETQYF. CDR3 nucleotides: TGTGCCAGCAGCTTAGGGGGGAGGGCCTGGGAGACCCAGTACTTC.

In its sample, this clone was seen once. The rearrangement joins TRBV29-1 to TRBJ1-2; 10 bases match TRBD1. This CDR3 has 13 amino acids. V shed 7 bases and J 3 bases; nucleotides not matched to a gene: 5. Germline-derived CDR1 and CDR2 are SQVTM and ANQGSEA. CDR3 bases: TGCAGCGCCGGGACAGGGGTGGACTATGGCTACACCTTC. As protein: CSAGTGVDYGYTF.

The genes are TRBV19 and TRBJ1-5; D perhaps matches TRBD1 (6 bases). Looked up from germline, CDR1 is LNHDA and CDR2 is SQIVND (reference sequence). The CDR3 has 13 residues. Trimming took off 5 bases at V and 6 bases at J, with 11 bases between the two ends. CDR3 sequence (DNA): TGTGCCAGTAGTCGGGGGGCGGGTCAGCCCCAGCATTTT. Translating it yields CASSRGAGQPQHF.

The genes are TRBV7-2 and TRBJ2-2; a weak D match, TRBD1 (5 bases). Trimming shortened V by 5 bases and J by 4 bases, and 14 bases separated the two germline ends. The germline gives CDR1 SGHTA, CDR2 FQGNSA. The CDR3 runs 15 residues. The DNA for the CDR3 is TGTGCCAGCAGCATAACAGGTTTTACCACCGGGGAGCTGTTTTTT. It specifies CASSITGFTTGELFF.

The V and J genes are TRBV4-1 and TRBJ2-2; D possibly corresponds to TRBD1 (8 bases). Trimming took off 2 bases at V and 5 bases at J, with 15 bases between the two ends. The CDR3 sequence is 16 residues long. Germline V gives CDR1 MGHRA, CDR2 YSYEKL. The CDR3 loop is CASSQPYRGGTGELFF. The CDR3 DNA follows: TGCGCCAGCAGCCAACCCTACAGGGGGGGAACCGGGGAGCTGTTTTTT.

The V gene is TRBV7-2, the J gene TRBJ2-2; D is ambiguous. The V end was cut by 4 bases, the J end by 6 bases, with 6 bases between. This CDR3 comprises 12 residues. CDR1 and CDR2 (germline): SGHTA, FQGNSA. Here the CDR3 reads CASSSGAGELFF. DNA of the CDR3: TGTGCCAGCAGCTCGGGTGCCGGGGAGCTGTTTTTT.